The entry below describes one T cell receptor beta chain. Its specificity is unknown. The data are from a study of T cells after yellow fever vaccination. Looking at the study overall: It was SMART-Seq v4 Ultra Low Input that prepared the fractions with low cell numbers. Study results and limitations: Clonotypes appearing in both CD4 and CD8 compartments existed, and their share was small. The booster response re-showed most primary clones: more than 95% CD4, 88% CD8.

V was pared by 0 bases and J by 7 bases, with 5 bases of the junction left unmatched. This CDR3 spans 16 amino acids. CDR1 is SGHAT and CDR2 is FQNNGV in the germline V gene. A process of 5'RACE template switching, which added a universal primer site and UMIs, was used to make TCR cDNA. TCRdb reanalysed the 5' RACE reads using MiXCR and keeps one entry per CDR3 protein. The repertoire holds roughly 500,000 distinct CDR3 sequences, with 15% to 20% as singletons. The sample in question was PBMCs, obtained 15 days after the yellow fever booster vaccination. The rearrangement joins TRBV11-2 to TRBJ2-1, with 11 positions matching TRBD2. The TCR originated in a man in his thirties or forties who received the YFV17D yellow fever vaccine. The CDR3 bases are TGTGCCAGCAGCTTAGAGGTAGCGGGAGGGACGAATGAGCAGTTCTTC. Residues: CASSLEVAGGTNEQFF.